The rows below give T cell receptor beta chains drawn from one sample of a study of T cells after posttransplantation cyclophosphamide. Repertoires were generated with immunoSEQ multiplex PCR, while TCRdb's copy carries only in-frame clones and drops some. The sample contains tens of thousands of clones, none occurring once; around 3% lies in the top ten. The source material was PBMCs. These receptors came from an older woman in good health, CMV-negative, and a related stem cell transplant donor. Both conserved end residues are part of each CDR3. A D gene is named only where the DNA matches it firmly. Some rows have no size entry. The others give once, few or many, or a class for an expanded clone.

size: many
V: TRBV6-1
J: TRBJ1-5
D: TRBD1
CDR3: CASSAKYPGTGPGSNQPQHF
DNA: TGTGCCAGCAGTGCGAAGTATCCCGGGACAGGGCCCGGTAGCAATCAGCCCCAGCATTTT

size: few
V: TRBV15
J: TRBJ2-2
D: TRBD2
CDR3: CATSRDRSGTPGELFF
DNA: TGTGCCACCAGCAGAGATAGGAGCGGGACGCCCGGGGAGCTGTTTTTT

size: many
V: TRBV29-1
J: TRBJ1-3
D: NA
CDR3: CSVGAGISGNTIYF
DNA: TGCAGCGTGGGGGCAGGGATCTCTGGAAACACCATATATTTT

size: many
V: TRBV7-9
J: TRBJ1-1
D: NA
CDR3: CASSPQGTASAFF
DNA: TGTGCCAGCAGCCCTCAGGGCACGGCTTCGGCTTTCTTT

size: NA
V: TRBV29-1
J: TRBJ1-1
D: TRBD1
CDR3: CSVGTGRSTEAFF
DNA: TGCAGCGTTGGGACAGGGAGGAGCACTGAAGCTTTCTTT

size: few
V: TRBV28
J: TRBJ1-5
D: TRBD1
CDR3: CASSILGQGGDQPQHF
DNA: TGTGCCAGCAGTATACTAGGACAGGGGGGTGATCAGCCCCAGCATTTT

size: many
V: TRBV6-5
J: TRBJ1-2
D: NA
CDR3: CASSSFQAGDGYTF
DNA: TGTGCCAGCAGTAGCTTCCAAGCGGGGGATGGCTACACCTTC

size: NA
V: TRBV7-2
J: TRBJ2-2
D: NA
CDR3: CASRGGNTGELFF
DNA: TGTGCCAGCAGGGGGGGGAACACCGGGGAGCTGTTTTTT

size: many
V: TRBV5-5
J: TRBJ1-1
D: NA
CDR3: CASSRGLGNTEAFF
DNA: TGTGCCAGCAGCAGAGGGCTGGGGAACACTGAAGCTTTCTTT

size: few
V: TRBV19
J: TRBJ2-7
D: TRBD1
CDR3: CASSFGTGGPDEQYF
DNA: TGTGCCAGTAGTTTTGGGACAGGGGGCCCGGACGAGCAGTACTTC

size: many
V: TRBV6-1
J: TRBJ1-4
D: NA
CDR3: CASRPRVGERLFF
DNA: TGTGCCAGCCGCCCCAGGGTAGGTGAACGACTGTTTTTT

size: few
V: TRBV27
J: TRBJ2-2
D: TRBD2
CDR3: CASSLGTSGANTGELFF
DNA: TGTGCCAGCTCCCTAGGGACTAGCGGGGCGAACACCGGGGAGCTGTTTTTT

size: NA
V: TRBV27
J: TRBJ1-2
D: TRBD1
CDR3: CASTGTGVRGYTF
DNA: TGTGCCAGCACGGGGACAGGGGTCCGGGGCTACACCTTC

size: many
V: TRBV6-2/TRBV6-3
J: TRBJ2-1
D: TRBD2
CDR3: CASLAGGPSYNEQFF
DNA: TGTGCCAGCCTAGCGGGGGGGCCCTCCTACAATGAGCAGTTCTTC

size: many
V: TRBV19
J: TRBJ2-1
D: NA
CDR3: CASSIGGAREQFF
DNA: TGTGCCAGTAGTATAGGGGGCGCCCGTGAGCAGTTCTTC

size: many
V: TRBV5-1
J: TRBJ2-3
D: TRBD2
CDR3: CASSLALSGSGSTDTQYF
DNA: TGCGCCAGCAGCTTGGCTCTTAGCGGGAGTGGGAGCACAGATACGCAGTATTTT

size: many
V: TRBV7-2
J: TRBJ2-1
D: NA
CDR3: CASSSPGRGAEQFF
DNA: TGTGCCAGCAGCTCCCCGGGCAGGGGAGCTGAGCAGTTCTTC

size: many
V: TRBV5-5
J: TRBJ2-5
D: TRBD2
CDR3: CASSRNPGTSGGAQETQYF
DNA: TGTGCCAGCAGCCGAAATCCCGGGACTAGCGGGGGGGCCCAAGAGACCCAGTACTTC

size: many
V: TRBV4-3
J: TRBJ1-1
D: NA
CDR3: CASSQDRGGAFF
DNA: TGCGCCAGCAGCCAAGATAGGGGGGGAGCTTTCTTT

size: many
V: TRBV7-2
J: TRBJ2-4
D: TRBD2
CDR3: CASSPMIYGGAAKNIQYF
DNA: TGTGCCAGCAGCCCAATGATTTACGGGGGGGCAGCCAAAAACATTCAGTACTTC

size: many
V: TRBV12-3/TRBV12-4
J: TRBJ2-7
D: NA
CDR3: CASKIADSYEQYF
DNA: TGTGCCAGCAAAATAGCGGACTCCTACGAGCAGTACTTC

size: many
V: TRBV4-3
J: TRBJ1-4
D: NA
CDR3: CASSLTGPGDEKLFF
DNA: TGCGCCAGCAGCCTGACCGGGCCGGGGGATGAAAAACTGTTTTTT

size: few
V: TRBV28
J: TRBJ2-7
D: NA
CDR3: CASSLPGTSEQYF
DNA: TGTGCCAGCAGTTTACCCGGGACATCCGAGCAGTACTTC

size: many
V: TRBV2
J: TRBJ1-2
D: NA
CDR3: CASNSPTNYGYTF
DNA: TGTGCCAGCAACTCACCTACTAACTATGGCTACACCTTC

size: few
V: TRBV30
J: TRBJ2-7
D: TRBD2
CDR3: CAWGREGRWQYF
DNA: TGTGCCTGGGGGCGGGAGGGCCGTTGGCAGTACTTC

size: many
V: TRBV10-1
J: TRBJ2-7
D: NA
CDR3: CAGSRPRTSYEQYF
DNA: TGCGCCGGATCCAGGCCTCGTACCTCCTACGAGCAGTACTTC

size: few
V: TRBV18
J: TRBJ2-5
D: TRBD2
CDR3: CASSPGLAGAGETQYF
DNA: TGTGCCAGCTCACCAGGACTAGCGGGAGCAGGAGAGACCCAGTACTTC

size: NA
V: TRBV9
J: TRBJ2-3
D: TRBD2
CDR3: CASSGVGRGGTDTQYF
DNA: TGTGCCAGCAGCGGCGTTGGGCGGGGGGGCACAGATACGCAGTATTTT

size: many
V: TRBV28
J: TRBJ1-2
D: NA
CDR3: CASSGPGEHYGYTF
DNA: TGTGCCAGCAGCGGGCCGGGGGAGCACTATGGCTACACCTTC

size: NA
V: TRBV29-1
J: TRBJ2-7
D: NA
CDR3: CSVAPTSTEQYF
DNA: TGCAGCGTTGCCCCGACTAGTACCGAGCAGTACTTC

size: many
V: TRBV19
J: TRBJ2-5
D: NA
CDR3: CASSARGFGRRGGETQYF
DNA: TGTGCCAGTAGTGCACGGGGGTTTGGCCGGCGCGGAGGGGAGACCCAGTACTTC

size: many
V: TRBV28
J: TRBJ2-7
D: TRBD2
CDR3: CASSLRRGDGYF
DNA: TGTGCCAGCAGTTTACGCCGGGGGGACGGGTACTTC

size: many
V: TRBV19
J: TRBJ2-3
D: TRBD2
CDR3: CASRLAGGMTDTQYF
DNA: TGTGCCAGCCGACTAGCGGGGGGAATGACAGATACGCAGTATTTT

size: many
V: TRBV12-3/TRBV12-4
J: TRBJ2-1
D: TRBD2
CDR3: CASSPTSGSYNEQFF
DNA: TGTGCCAGCAGCCCAACTAGCGGCTCCTACAATGAGCAGTTCTTC

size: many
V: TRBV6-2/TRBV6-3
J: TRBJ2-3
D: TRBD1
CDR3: CASSPGTGLFTDTQYF
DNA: TGTGCCAGCAGTCCCGGGACAGGGTTATTCACAGATACGCAGTATTTT

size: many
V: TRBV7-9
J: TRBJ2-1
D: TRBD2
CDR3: CASSLGGSYNEQFF
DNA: TGTGCCAGCAGCTTAGGCGGGAGTTACAATGAGCAGTTCTTC

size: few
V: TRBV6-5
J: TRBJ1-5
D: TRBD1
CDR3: CASSYGGGQGNQPQHF
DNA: TGTGCCAGCAGTTATGGTGGGGGACAGGGCAATCAGCCCCAGCATTTT

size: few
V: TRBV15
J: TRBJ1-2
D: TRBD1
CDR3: CATSLRDRGVGYTF
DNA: TGTGCCACCAGCCTCCGGGACAGGGGTGTCGGCTACACCTTC